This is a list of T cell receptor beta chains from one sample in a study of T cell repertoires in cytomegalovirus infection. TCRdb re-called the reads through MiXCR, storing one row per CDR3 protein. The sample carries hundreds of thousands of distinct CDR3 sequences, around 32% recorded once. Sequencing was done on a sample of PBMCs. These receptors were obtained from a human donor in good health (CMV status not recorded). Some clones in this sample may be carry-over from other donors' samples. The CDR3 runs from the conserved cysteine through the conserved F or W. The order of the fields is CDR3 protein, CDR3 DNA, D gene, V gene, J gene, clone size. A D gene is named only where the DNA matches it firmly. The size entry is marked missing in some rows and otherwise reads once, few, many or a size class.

CDR3aa: CASSRGTAYNSPLHF
CDR3nt: TGTGCCAGCAGCCGCGGGACAGCCTATAATTCACCCCTCCACTTT
d_gene: TRBD1
v_gene: TRBV7-6
j_gene: TRBJ1-6
abundance: NA

CDR3aa: CASSYAGKNEQFF
CDR3nt: TGTGCCAGCAGTTATGCAGGGAAGAATGAGCAGTTCTTC
d_gene: NA
v_gene: TRBV6-5
j_gene: TRBJ2-1
abundance: NA

CDR3aa: CASSDIVLAGEQFF
CDR3nt: TGTGCCAGCAGTGATATTGTGTTAGCAGGTGAGCAGTTCTTC
d_gene: NA
v_gene: TRBV2
j_gene: TRBJ2-1
abundance: NA

CDR3aa: CASSRAGRGSDEQFF
CDR3nt: TGTGCCAGCAGTCGCGCGGGGCGGGGAAGCGATGAGCAGTTCTTC
d_gene: NA
v_gene: TRBV27
j_gene: TRBJ2-1
abundance: NA

CDR3aa: CALRGTASSTDTQYF
CDR3nt: TGTGCCCTACGGGGGACAGCTTCTAGCACAGATACGCAGTATTTT
d_gene: NA
v_gene: TRBV6-1
j_gene: TRBJ2-3
abundance: few

CDR3aa: CVSSPDRVSNQPQHF
CDR3nt: TGTGTCAGCTCACCCGACAGAGTTAGCAATCAGCCCCAGCATTTT
d_gene: NA
v_gene: TRBV18
j_gene: TRBJ1-5
abundance: NA

CDR3aa: CASSSGTVRGGELFF
CDR3nt: TGTGCCAGCAGCTCCGGGACAGTAAGAGGAGGGGAGCTGTTTTTT
d_gene: TRBD1
v_gene: TRBV7-2
j_gene: TRBJ2-2
abundance: NA

CDR3aa: CASSQDLGYNTEAFF
CDR3nt: TGCGCCAGCAGCCAAGACCTGGGGTATAACACTGAAGCTTTCTTT
d_gene: NA
v_gene: TRBV4-1
j_gene: TRBJ1-1
abundance: NA

CDR3aa: CASSYSPDLQGQDQPQHF
CDR3nt: TGTGCCAGCAGTTACTCACCGGACCTACAGGGTCAGGATCAGCCCCAGCATTTT
d_gene: NA
v_gene: TRBV6-2/TRBV6-3
j_gene: TRBJ1-5
abundance: NA

CDR3aa: CASSLAQSGFIRGYTF
CDR3nt: TGTGCCAGCAGCTTAGCGCAATCCGGGTTTATCCGGGGCTACACCTTC
d_gene: NA
v_gene: TRBV7-9
j_gene: TRBJ1-2
abundance: NA

CDR3aa: CSARDLADPYNEQFF
CDR3nt: TGCAGTGCTAGAGATCTAGCGGACCCCTACAATGAGCAGTTCTTC
d_gene: TRBD2
v_gene: TRBV20-1
j_gene: TRBJ2-1
abundance: NA

CDR3aa: CASSLTVEGVDTEAFF
CDR3nt: TGTGCCAGCAGCTTAACTGTTGAGGGGGTAGACACTGAAGCTTTCTTT
d_gene: NA
v_gene: TRBV7-6
j_gene: TRBJ1-1
abundance: few

CDR3aa: CASSQDVGGYEQYF
CDR3nt: TGTGCCAGCAGCCAAGATGTGGGTGGCTACGAGCAGTACTTC
d_gene: NA
v_gene: TRBV14
j_gene: TRBJ2-7
abundance: NA

CDR3aa: CSASVRGTGNTIYF
CDR3nt: TGCAGTGCTAGTGTCAGGGGGACAGGAAACACCATATATTTT
d_gene: TRBD1
v_gene: TRBV20-1
j_gene: TRBJ1-3
abundance: NA

CDR3aa: CASSLGGPSNYGYTF
CDR3nt: TGTGCCAGCAGCTTAGGTGGACCTTCTAACTATGGCTACACCTTC
d_gene: NA
v_gene: TRBV7-2
j_gene: TRBJ1-2
abundance: many

CDR3aa: CASSMVRTGIDQPQHF
CDR3nt: TGTGCCAGTAGTATGGTAAGGACAGGGATCGATCAGCCCCAGCATTTT
d_gene: TRBD1
v_gene: TRBV19
j_gene: TRBJ1-5
abundance: NA

CDR3aa: CASSYRGGMARHSNQPQHF
CDR3nt: TGTGCCAGCAGTTACCGTGGTGGGATGGCCAGACATAGCAATCAGCCCCAGCATTTT
d_gene: NA
v_gene: TRBV6-6
j_gene: TRBJ1-5
abundance: NA

CDR3aa: CASTPPGVSPTASASGQFF
CDR3nt: TGTGCCAGCACTCCTCCCGGAGTCAGCCCGACGGCCTCAGCTAGCGGTCAGTTCTTC
d_gene: TRBD2
v_gene: TRBV6-6
j_gene: TRBJ2-1
abundance: few